This T cell receptor beta chain was captured in a study of T cell repertoires in cytomegalovirus infection. This clonotype occurred a few times. Its antigen remains unidentified. TCRdb re-called the reads through MiXCR, storing one row per CDR3 protein. The sample records roughly 120,000 distinct CDR3 sequences, roughly 32% being singletons. V shed 1 base, J shed 3 bases, and the junction held 3 bases outside the gene matches. The germline gives CDR1 LGHNA, CDR2 YNFKEQ. This CDR3 spans 16 amino acids. The chain employs TRBV4-2 and TRBJ2-5; the match to TRBD2 covers 12 bases. This TCR came from a human donor in good health (CMV status not recorded). Some clones in this sample may be carry-over from other donors' samples. Sequenced here: CD8+ T cells from cultured PBMCs, sampled from culture after CMV antigen stimulation. The CDR3 loop is CASSQVRLAGEETQYF. In DNA, the CDR3 is TGTGCCAGCAGCCAAGTACGACTAGCGGGGGAAGAGACCCAGTACTTC.